This TCR beta chain was recorded in a study of molecular identifiers for immune sequencing clone quantification. Naive CD8 T cells underwent sorting with the CD8+CD4-CCR7+CD45RA+ definition. Many counts were recorded for this clonotype. Its antigen is unidentified. Study-level points and caveats: A single cell's spiked Jurkat TCR RNA was reportedly detectable among 900,000 to 1,000,000 naive cells. Clones above 20 RNA copies held over 98% of effector molecules, under 1% in naive cells.

Trimming removed 5 bases at V and 4 bases at J, with 11 bases between. The germline V gene has CDR1 SGHAT and CDR2 FQNNGV. CDR3 length: 13 amino acids. A single record per CDR3 protein comes from TCRdb applying MiXCR to the PCR reads. The sample holds 75,000 to 95,000 distinct CDR3 sequences; roughly 25% are singletons and the top ten take 0.6% to 0.95%. The chain carries TRBV11-2 and TRBJ1-1, with unresolved D. Sequencing was performed on naive CD8+ T cells from blood, with Jurkat cell RNA spiked in. Subset denoted: FACS-sorted CD8+CD4-CCR7+CD45RA+ naive T cells. The TCR originated in a human donor in good health. Some libraries in this study had Jurkat cell RNA spiked in. The CDR3 DNA reads TGTGCCAGCAGCCCCCACGGTACCACTGAAGCTTTCTTT. This sequence encodes CASSPHGTTEAFF. The full variable domain, with the rest looked up from reference TRBV11-2 and TRBJ1-1, is EAGVAQSPRYKIIEKRQSVAFWCNPISGHATLYWYQQILGQGPKLLIQFQNNGVVDDSQLPKDRFSAERLKGVDSTLKIQPAKLEDSAVYLCASSPHGTTEAFFGQGTRLTVV.